The 19 T cell receptor beta chains below come from one sample, sequenced in a study of T-cell reconstitution after alpha-beta-depleted transplantation in children. The library targeted TCRbeta and was prepared with unique molecular identifiers. TCRdb called the PCR reads again in MiXCR, with one record for every CDR3 protein. The sample has hundreds of thousands of distinct CDR3 sequences, less than 9% seen once. This specimen was PBMCs, mostly from graft donor cells, taken 180 days after TCRalphabeta/CD19-depleted stem cell transplant. These receptors were taken from a male patient aged 5 to 17 who had a stem cell transplant for acute lymphoblastic leukemia, so the T cells may come from the graft donor.

The table lists this clonotype with many counts. The chain combines TRBV7-2 with TRBJ2-7; 9 bases align to TRBD1. The CDR3 loop spans 16 amino acids. The V gene end was trimmed by 5 bases and the J gene end by 1 base; junction bases not matched to a gene: 9. Germline assignment: CDR1 SGHTA and CDR2 FQGNSA. The CDR3 DNA reads as TGTGCCAGCAGCCGGACAGGGGATCTTATATCCTACGAGCAGTACTTC. This translates into CASSRTGDLISYEQYF.

This clonotype was counted many times. V gene TRBV7-9 combines with J gene TRBJ1-6; the D gene is possibly TRBD1 (6 bases). The CDR3 totals 14 residues. The V end was cut by 2 bases, the J end by 13 bases, with 15 bases between. Per germline, CDR1 SEHNR and CDR2 FQNEAQ (reference sequence). The CDR3 sequence is CASSLTGMEIPLHF. The CDR3 DNA reads TGTGCCAGCAGCTTAACAGGGATGGAAATCCCCCTCCACTTT.

Details on this clonotype: A read error may explain this, as a much larger clone is one base away. The chain joins TRBV11-3 to TRBJ1-1, with a weak D call TRBD1 (6 bases). Germline loops: CDR1 SGHNT, CDR2 YENEEA. The CDR3 loop spans 12 amino acids. V gave up 2 bases and J gave up 8 bases, with 9 bases separating them. The DNA of the CDR3 is TGTGCCAGCAGCTTAAATCAGGGGGAAGCTTTCTTT. Amino acid sequence: CASSLNQGEAFF.

The V gene is TRBV29-1, the J gene TRBJ1-1; D possibly corresponds to TRBD1 (5 bases). This CDR3 contains 14 residues. Trimming removed 6 bases at V and 0 bases at J, with 14 bases between. CDR1 SQVTM and CDR2 ANQGSEA come from the germline V gene. CDR3 loop: CSVAEGTVNTEAFF. The CDR3 nucleotides read TGCAGCGTGGCAGAAGGGACCGTGAACACTGAAGCTTTCTTT.

This clonotype was recorded at least ten times. The chain employs TRBV7-2 and TRBJ1-2; D unresolved. Trimming left V 5 bases short and J 6 bases short, with 16 bases between. Germline V CDR1 and CDR2: SGHTA, FQGNSA. The CDR3 is 14 amino acids. The CDR3 loop is CASSPLTGVNGYTF. Written as DNA, the CDR3 is TGTGCCAGCAGCCCCCTTACGGGCGTAAATGGCTACACCTTC.

This clonotype was counted many times. This rearrangement joins TRBV6-4 to TRBJ2-7; 8 bases fit TRBD1. Germline V gives CDR1 MRHNA, CDR2 SNTAGT. The trim removed 3 bases at V and 3 bases at J, leaving 10 bases unmatched. CDR3 size: 16 residues. The CDR3 reads CASSERSRGLSYEQYF. CDR3 coding DNA: TGTGCCAGCAGTGAAAGGAGCAGGGGGCTGAGCTACGAGCAGTACTTC.

Many counts were recorded for this clonotype. The chain has TRBV9 and TRBJ1-2; no definite D call. The V end was cut by 0 bases, the J end by 2 bases, with 14 bases between. The CDR3 sequence is 16 residues long. Germline lookup yields CDR1 SGDLS and CDR2 YYNGEE. The CDR3 is CASSVEPRGENYGYTF. CDR3 coding DNA: TGTGCCAGCAGCGTAGAGCCCCGTGGGGAAAACTATGGCTACACCTTC.

There are many counts of this clonotype. The chain recombines TRBV9 with TRBJ2-2; possible D gene TRBD2, 7 bases. The ends were cut back, 0 bases at V and 3 bases at J, with 9 bases in the middle. Germline CDR1 and CDR2: SGDLS and YYNGEE. CDR3 length: 15 amino acids. CDR3 amino acids: CASSVGGGDTGELFF. CDR3 nucleotide sequence: TGTGCCAGCAGCGTAGGAGGGGGGGACACCGGGGAGCTGTTTTTT. Full variable domain (remainder filled in from reference TRBV9 and TRBJ2-2): DSGVTQTPKHLITATGQRVTLRCSPRSGDLSVYWYQQSLDQGLQFLIQYYNGEERAKGNILERFSAQQFPDLHSELNLSSLELGDSALYFCASSVGGGDTGELFFGEGSRLTVL.

In the case of this clonotype: The junction shows a germline mismatch at one end, possibly a read error. The chain uses TRBV3-1 and TRBJ2-7; no clear D gene. The germline gives CDR1 LGHDT, CDR2 YNNKEL (reference sequence). This CDR3 spans 15 amino acids. The CDR3 sequence: CATSQERITSYEQYF. For the CDR3, the DNA is TGTGCCACCAGCCAAGAACGGATTACCTCCTACGAGCAGTACTTC.

This clonotype has ten or more counts. The chain is built from TRBV4-1 and TRBJ2-3; D remains unclear. This CDR3 contains 16 residues. V lost 1 base and J 0 bases, leaving 11 bases between the germline ends. Germline assignment: CDR1 MGHRA and CDR2 YSYEKL. For the CDR3, the DNA is TGCGCCAGCAGCCAAGCTGACCGGCCTAGCACAGATACGCAGTATTTT. Its translation: CASSQADRPSTDTQYF.

The V gene is TRBV18, the J gene TRBJ1-1, with D hard to call. The CDR3 is 15 amino acids. The V gene lost 2 bases and the J gene lost 0 bases, with 10 bases spanning the gap. Germline V gene data show CDR1 as KGHSH and CDR2 as LQKENI. The CDR3 reads CASSPIGRMNTEAFF. The CDR3 DNA follows: TGTGCCAGCTCACCAATTGGGCGGATGAACACTGAAGCTTTCTTT.

In this sample, this clonotype turned up many times. The V and J genes are TRBV27 and TRBJ2-7; D may match TRBD1 or TRBD2 (5 bases each). Germline CDR1 is MNHEY and CDR2 is SMNVEV (reference sequence). V lost 5 bases and J 7 bases, leaving 18 bases between the germline ends. This CDR3 region has 14 residues. Here the CDR3 reads CASSPGTLLGEQYF. The CDR3 DNA is TGTGCCAGCAGTCCCGGGACGCTGTTGGGAGAGCAGTACTTC.

This chain connects TRBV20-1 to TRBJ2-1; D is perhaps TRBD2 (5 bases). Germline values: CDR1 DFQATT, CDR2 SNEGSKA (reference sequence). Trimming shortened V by 0 bases and J by 2 bases, and 11 bases separated the two germline ends. This CDR3 comprises 15 residues. Here the CDR3 reads CSARDLGGPYNEQFF. In DNA form, the CDR3 reads TGCAGTGCTAGAGATCTGGGCGGGCCCTACAATGAGCAGTTCTTC.

Ten or more counts support this clonotype. The rearrangement joins TRBV28 to TRBJ1-5, with 7 bases identical to TRBD1. CDR3 length equals 15 residues. With 5 bases clipped from V and 8 bases from J, the junction kept 12 bases outside the gene matches. The germline V gene has CDR1 MDHEN and CDR2 SYDVKM. The CDR3 DNA reads as TGTGCCAGCAGTAGAGGGGGCCCTAGGTGGGAGCCCCAGCATTTT. As protein: CASSRGGPRWEPQHF.

The chain joins TRBV19 to TRBJ1-5; TRBD1 is a possible D gene (6 bases). The V gene lost 3 bases and the J gene lost 6 bases, with 12 bases spanning the gap. CDR1 LNHDA and CDR2 SQIVND come from the germline V gene (reference sequence). CDR3 size: 14 residues. CDR3 residues: CASSIEGGGQPQHF. The CDR3 DNA reads as TGTGCCAGTAGTATTGAGGGGGGGGGTCAGCCCCAGCATTTT. Based on the CDR3 plus reference TRBV19 and TRBJ1-5, the full variable domain is DGGITQSPKYLFRKEGQNVTLSCEQNLNHDAMYWYRQDPGQGLRLIYYSQIVNDFQKGDIAEGYSVSREKKESFPLTVTSAQKNPTAFYLCASSIEGGGQPQHFGDGTRLSIL.

At least ten counts were recorded for this clonotype. The chain couples TRBV12-3 or TRBV12-4 to TRBJ2-7, with D perhaps TRBD1 or TRBD2 (6 bases each). V was cut by 4 bases and J by 6 bases, with 7 bases left in between. The CDR3 consists of 11 residues. The DNA of the CDR3 is TGTGCCAGCAGTTCGGGGGCCGAGCAGTACTTC. As protein: CASSSGAEQYF.

This clonotype appeared many times. V usage is TRBV6-5 and J usage is TRBJ2-3; the D is unclear. V was clipped by 4 bases and J by 1 base, with 15 bases between them. CDR3 length equals 16 residues. Per the germline V gene, CDR1 is MNHEY and CDR2 is SVGAGI. This CDR3 is CASSSEALVGTDTQYF. The CDR3 DNA reads TGTGCCAGCAGTTCCGAAGCCCTGGTGGGCACAGATACGCAGTATTTT.

This clonotype was seen repeatedly, ten times or more. The chain uses TRBV7-3 and TRBJ2-5; D ambiguous. The V gene's germline CDR1 is SGHTA and CDR2 FQGTGA. This CDR3 comprises 14 residues. Trimming removed 2 bases from V and 1 base from J, with 8 bases in between. For the CDR3, the DNA is TGTGCCAGCAGCTTAGGACCTATCCAAGAGACCCAGTACTTC. Encoded protein: CASSLGPIQETQYF. Filled out from reference TRBV7-3 and TRBJ2-5, the complete variable domain reads GAGVSQTPSNKVTEKGKYVELRCDPISGHTALYWYRQSLGQGPEFLIYFQGTGAADDSGLPNDRFFAVRPEGSVSTLKIQRTERGDSAVYLCASSLGPIQETQYFGPGTRLLVL.

The table lists this clonotype with many counts. The chain combines TRBV6-2 or TRBV6-3 with TRBJ1-4; 9 positions match TRBD1. The CDR3 length is 16 residues. V was pared by 6 bases and J by 0 bases, with 5 bases of the junction left unmatched. Germline V gene lookup returns CDR1 MNHEY and CDR2 SVGEGT. In DNA, the CDR3 is TGTGCCAGCAGCCGCGGACAGGGGACAACTAATGAAAAACTGTTTTTT. As protein: CASSRGQGTTNEKLFF.